This T cell receptor beta chain was obtained from a study of shared clonotypes between healthy human individuals. The CDR3 spans 14 residues. V dropped 3 bases and J dropped 5 bases, with 15 bases sitting between them. Germline V gene data show CDR1 as SGDLS and CDR2 as YYNGEE. Libraries were prepared by immunoSEQ multiplex PCR; TCRdb keeps only in-frame clonotypes and omits some of them. Found here are 550,000 to 600,000 clones, roughly 98% of them singletons; the top ten hold 0.3%. Comments on this clone: Its target is not known.

Positively selected for CCR7, the CD45RO-negative cells used as naive CD8 cells excluded terminally differentiated effector memory CD45RA+ cells. Points from the study as a whole: The sharing of 5% to 5.5% of naive CD4 clonotypes was seen across a few donors.

This sequence originates from a man younger than 45 in good health. The sequencing input was naive CD8+ T cells sorted from blood. The V gene is TRBV9, the J gene TRBJ2-7, with D uncertain. CDR3 DNA sequence: TGTGCCAGCAGCGGTAGTTGGGGTTGGAACGAGCAGTACTTC. Its translation is CASSGSWGWNEQYF.